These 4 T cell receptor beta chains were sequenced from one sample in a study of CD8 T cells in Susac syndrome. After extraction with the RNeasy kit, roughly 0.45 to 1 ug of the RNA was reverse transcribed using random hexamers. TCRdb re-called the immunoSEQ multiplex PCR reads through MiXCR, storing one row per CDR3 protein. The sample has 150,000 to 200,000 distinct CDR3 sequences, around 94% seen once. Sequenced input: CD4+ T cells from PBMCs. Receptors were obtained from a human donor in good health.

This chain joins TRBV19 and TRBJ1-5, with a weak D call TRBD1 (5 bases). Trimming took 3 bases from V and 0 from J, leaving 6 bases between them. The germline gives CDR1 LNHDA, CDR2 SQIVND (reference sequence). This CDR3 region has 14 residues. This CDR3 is CASSIGASNQPQHF. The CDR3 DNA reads TGTGCCAGTAGTATCGGGGCTAGCAATCAGCCCCAGCATTTT.

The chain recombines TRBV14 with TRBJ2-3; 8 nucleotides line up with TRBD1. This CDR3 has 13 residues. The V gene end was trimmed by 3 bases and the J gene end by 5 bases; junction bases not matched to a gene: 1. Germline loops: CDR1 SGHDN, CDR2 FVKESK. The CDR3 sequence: CASSQTGEDTQYF. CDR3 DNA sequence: TGTGCCAGCAGCCAGACAGGGGAAGATACGCAGTATTTT.

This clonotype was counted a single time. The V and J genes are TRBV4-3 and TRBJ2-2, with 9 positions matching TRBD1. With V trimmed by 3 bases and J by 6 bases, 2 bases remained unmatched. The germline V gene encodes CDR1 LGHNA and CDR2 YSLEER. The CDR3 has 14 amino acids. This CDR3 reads CASSHRQGAGELFF. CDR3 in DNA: TGCGCCAGCAGCCACAGACAGGGGGCCGGGGAGCTGTTTTTT.

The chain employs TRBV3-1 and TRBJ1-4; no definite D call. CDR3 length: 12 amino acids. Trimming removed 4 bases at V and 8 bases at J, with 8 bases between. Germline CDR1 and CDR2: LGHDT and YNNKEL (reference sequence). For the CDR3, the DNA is TGTGCCAGCAGCCTCAGGAGGGAAAAACTGTTTTTT. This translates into CASSLRREKLFF.